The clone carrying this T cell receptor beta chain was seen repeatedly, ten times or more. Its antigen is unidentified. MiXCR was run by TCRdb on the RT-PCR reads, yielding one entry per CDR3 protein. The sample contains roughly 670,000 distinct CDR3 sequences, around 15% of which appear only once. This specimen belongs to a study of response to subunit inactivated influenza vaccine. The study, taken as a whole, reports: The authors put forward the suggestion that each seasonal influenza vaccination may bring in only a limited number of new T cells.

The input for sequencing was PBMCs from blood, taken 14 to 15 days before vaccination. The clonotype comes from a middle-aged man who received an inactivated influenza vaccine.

CDR3 bases: TGTGCCAGCTCTGAGACACCGAACAATGAGCAGTTCTTC. Amino acids: CASSETPNNEQFF. V gene TRBV28 combines with J gene TRBJ2-1; no clear D. CDR1 is MDHEN, CDR2 SYDVKM, per germline. The V and J ends lost 8 bases and 5 bases respectively, with 13 bases between them. The CDR3 sequence is 13 residues long.